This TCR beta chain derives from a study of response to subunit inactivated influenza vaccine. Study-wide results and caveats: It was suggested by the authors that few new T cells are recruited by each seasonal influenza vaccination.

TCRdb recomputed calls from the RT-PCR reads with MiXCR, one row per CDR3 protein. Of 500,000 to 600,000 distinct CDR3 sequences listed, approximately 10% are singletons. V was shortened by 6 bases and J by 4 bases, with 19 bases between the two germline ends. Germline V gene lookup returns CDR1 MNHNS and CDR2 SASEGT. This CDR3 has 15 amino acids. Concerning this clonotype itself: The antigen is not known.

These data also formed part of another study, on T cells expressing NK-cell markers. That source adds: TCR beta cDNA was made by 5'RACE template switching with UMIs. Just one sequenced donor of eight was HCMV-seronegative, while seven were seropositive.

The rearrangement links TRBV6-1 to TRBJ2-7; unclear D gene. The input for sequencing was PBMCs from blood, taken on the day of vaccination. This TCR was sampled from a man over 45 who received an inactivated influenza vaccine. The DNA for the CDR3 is TGTGCCAGCAGCGCAACGGTGGGTTTAGGTTACGAGCAGTACTTC. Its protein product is CASSATVGLGYEQYF.